These 30 T cell receptor beta chains came from one sample sequenced in a study of T-cell reconstitution after alpha-beta-depleted transplantation in children. Molecular barcoding with unique molecular identifiers was used for the TCRbeta library. TCRdb recomputed calls from the PCR reads with MiXCR, one row per CDR3 protein. The sample has about 580,000 distinct CDR3 sequences; roughly 23% are singletons. The sample was PBMCs, mostly from graft donor cells, taken 360 days after TCRalphabeta/CD19-depleted stem cell transplant. The origin of the receptors is a boy under two years old who had a stem cell transplant for acute myeloid leukemia, so the T cells may come from the graft donor.

The chain joins TRBV20-1 to TRBJ1-5; D ambiguous. Looked up from germline, CDR1 is DFQATT and CDR2 is SNEGSKA (reference sequence). V lost 6 bases, J lost 3 bases, and 15 bases lay in between. The CDR3 loop spans 14 amino acids. The CDR3 sequence: CSARAAGNNQPQHF. CDR3 bases: TGCAGTGCCCGGGCTGCAGGCAACAATCAGCCCCAGCATTTT.

As to this clonotype: Given the absence of the conserved phenylalanine or tryptophan at the CDR3 end, a read error is likely. The chain couples TRBV12-3 or TRBV12-4 to TRBJ1-1; unclear D gene. V was pared by 7 bases and J by 0 bases, with 9 bases between. The CDR3 contains 13 residues. The CDR3 here is CASTRYMNTEAFY. The CDR3 DNA reads as TGTGCCAGCACACGCTACATGAACACTGAAGCTTTCTAT.

The rearrangement uses TRBV20-1 and TRBJ2-7, with 11 bases identical to TRBD1. The V segment lost 6 bases and the J segment 7 bases; nucleotides outside the gene matches: 8. Germline lookup yields CDR1 DFQATT and CDR2 SNEGSKA (reference sequence). This CDR3 is built from 13 residues. The CDR3 nucleotides are TGCAGTGCGTCCGGGACAGGGGGATGGGAGCAGTACGTC. Its protein product is CSASGTGGWEQYV.

The CDR3 reads CASSLAYDRVNTEAFF. The DNA of the CDR3 is TGCGCCAGCAGCTTGGCCTACGACAGGGTAAACACTGAAGCTTTCTTT. The chain couples TRBV5-1 to TRBJ1-1; 7 nucleotides align to TRBD1. The CDR3 length is 16 residues. CDR1 SGHRS and CDR2 YFSETQ come from the germline V gene. Losses at the gene ends were 0 bases for V and 2 bases for J; bases not matched to a gene: 7. Together with reference TRBV5-1 and TRBJ1-1, the CDR3 gives the full variable domain: KAGVTQTPRYLIKTRGQQVTLSCSPISGHRSVSWYQQTPGQGLQFLFEYFSETQRNKGNFPGRFSGRQFSNSRSEMNVSTLELGDSALYLCASSLAYDRVNTEAFFGQGTRLTVV.

The chain joins TRBV7-2 to TRBJ2-7; D possibly corresponds to TRBD1 (5 bases). The germline V and J ends were trimmed by 5 bases and 0 bases, with 14 bases remaining between them. CDR3 length: 15 amino acids. Germline CDR1 SGHTA, CDR2 FQGNSA. The CDR3 region has the DNA TGTGCCAGCAGCACGCAGGGATACAGCTCCTACGAGCAGTACTTC. This encodes CASSTQGYSSYEQYF.

This clonotype appeared a few times. The V call is TRBV20-1, the J call TRBJ2-1, with D possibly TRBD1 on 6 matching bases. Germline loops: CDR1 DFQATT, CDR2 SNEGSKA (reference sequence). The CDR3 length is 14 residues. V lost 6 bases and J lost 3, with 15 bases in between. DNA of the CDR3: TGCAGTGCACCAATTGGGACAAACTACAATGAGCAGTTCTTC. Amino acids: CSAPIGTNYNEQFF.

There are many counts of this clonotype. The rearrangement links TRBV29-1 to TRBJ2-3, with 9 bases aligning to TRBD2. The J segment lost 6 bases and the V segment lost 5 bases, leaving 6 bases of the junction unmatched. CDR3 length: 13 amino acids. Germline CDR1 and CDR2: SQVTM and ANQGSEA. The CDR3 region is CSVMGLASDTQYF. DNA of the CDR3: TGCAGCGTTATGGGACTAGCAAGTGATACGCAGTATTTT.

This clonotype was observed many times. The chain couples TRBV20-1 to TRBJ2-3; D is tentatively TRBD1 or TRBD2 (5 bases each). The CDR3 spans 12 residues. V gave up 3 bases and J gave up 2 bases, with 6 bases separating them. Germline CDR1 reads DFQATT; CDR2 reads SNEGSKA (reference sequence). The CDR3 DNA is TGCAGTGCTAGGGGGGTCACAGATACGCAGTATTTT. Translation: CSARGVTDTQYF.

This chain's CDR3 is CASSTWGGGAETQYF. CDR3 in DNA: TGTGCCAGCAGCACTTGGGGGGGCGGTGCAGAGACCCAGTACTTC. The V call is TRBV7-2, the J call TRBJ2-5; a possible D gene is TRBD2 (7 bases). V lost 5 bases and J lost 4, with 17 bases in between. The CDR3 loop spans 15 amino acids. CDR1 is SGHTA, CDR2 FQGNSA, per germline.

This clonotype occurred many times. The chain has TRBV29-1 and TRBJ2-7, with D uncertain. From germline, CDR1 is SQVTM and CDR2 ANQGSEA. CDR3 length: 14 amino acids. Trimming shortened V by 0 bases and J by 2 bases, and 11 bases separated the two germline ends. The CDR3 DNA is TGCAGCGTTGAAGATGTGGCCCCCCCCTACGAGCAGTACTTC. Amino acids: CSVEDVAPPYEQYF.

This clonotype was found a few times. This rearrangement joins TRBV19 to TRBJ2-7; 10 bases match TRBD1. With 8 bases clipped from V and 7 bases from J, the junction kept 14 bases outside the gene matches. The CDR3 covers 15 residues. Germline V gene sequence: CDR1 LNHDA, CDR2 SQIVND (reference sequence). This chain's CDR3 is CASRDSGWDRGEQYF. CDR3 DNA: TGTGCCAGTCGAGACTCTGGATGGGACAGGGGAGAGCAGTACTTC.

This sequence joins TRBV10-3 and TRBJ2-5; 9 bases map to TRBD2. V gave up 4 bases and J gave up 1 base; unmatched junction bases: 13. The CDR3 totals 18 residues. The germline CDR1 and CDR2 sequences are ENHRY and SYGVKD. CDR3 sequence (DNA): TGTGCCATCAGTGTAAGACTCCGGCTAGCGGGGACCCAAGAGACCCAGTACTTC. Protein product: CAISVRLRLAGTQETQYF.

The genes are TRBV28 and TRBJ2-7; the D call may be TRBD1 or TRBD2 (5 bases each). The V end was cut by 5 bases, the J end by 6 bases, with 14 bases between. Germline lookup yields CDR1 MDHEN and CDR2 SYDVKM. There are 13 residues in the CDR3. CDR3 DNA: TGTGCCAGCAGTGAACCGGGACCCCTCGAGCAGTACGTC. Translating gives CASSEPGPLEQYV.

V usage is TRBV4-2 and J usage is TRBJ2-1; no firm D call. Trimming shortened V by 10 bases and J by 6 bases, and 16 bases separated the two germline ends. Germline CDR1 and CDR2: LGHNA and YNFKEQ. The CDR3 contains 13 residues. This chain's CDR3 is CAMRPGRRNEQFF. The DNA for the CDR3 is TGTGCCATGAGACCCGGGCGCCGCAATGAGCAGTTCTTC.

The V and J genes are TRBV7-3 and TRBJ2-3; D may match TRBD1 or TRBD2 (5 bases each). Trimming left V 5 bases short and J 0 bases short, with 15 bases between. The CDR3 runs 16 residues. The germline V gene encodes CDR1 SGHTA and CDR2 FQGTGA. CDR3 DNA: TGTGCCAGCAGCCCCTGGGACGGAGCTAGCACAGATACGCAGTATTTT. Residues: CASSPWDGASTDTQYF.

J is TRBJ1-1 and V is TRBV6-2 or TRBV6-3, with D tentatively TRBD1 (5 bases). The CDR3 contains 13 residues. Per the germline V gene, CDR1 is MNHEY and CDR2 is SVGEGT. The V and J ends lost 5 bases and 8 bases respectively, with 15 bases between them. CDR3 loop: CASSDGQVREAFF. In nucleotides, the CDR3 is TGTGCCAGCAGTGACGGACAAGTCAGAGAAGCTTTCTTT.

The chain uses TRBV20-1 and TRBJ2-3; D possibly uses TRBD1 or TRBD2 (5 bases each). Per germline, CDR1 DFQATT and CDR2 SNEGSKA (reference sequence). The CDR3 runs to 12 residues. V lost 5 bases and J 6 bases, leaving 12 bases between the germline ends. In nucleotides, the CDR3 is TGCAGTGCTCCAGTTGGGACGGATACGCAGTATTTT. Its protein is CSAPVGTDTQYF.

The table lists this clonotype with many counts. The junction and the germline gene differ at one end; a read error may be behind it. This chain connects TRBV20-1 to TRBJ2-1; TRBD2 matches at 12 bases. CDR1 is DFQATT, CDR2 SNEGSKA, per germline (reference sequence). This CDR3 comprises 15 residues. As DNA, the CDR3 is TGCAGTGCAAGAGGACTAGCGGGGAACTACAATGAGCAGTTCTTC. Residues: CSARGLAGNYNEQFF.

This clonotype was seen a handful of times. The chain is built from TRBV6-1 and TRBJ2-1; 7 bases fit TRBD1. With 5 bases clipped from V and 6 bases from J, the junction kept 4 bases outside the gene matches. This CDR3 is built from 13 residues. Germline assignment: CDR1 MNHNS and CDR2 SASEGT. The DNA of the CDR3 is TGTGCCAGCAGTCGTAACAGGGGCAATGAGCAGTTCTTC. Translation: CASSRNRGNEQFF.

The sample holds a few counts of this clonotype. The chain employs TRBV12-3 or TRBV12-4 and TRBJ2-3; D call uncertain. V shed 7 bases and J shed 1 base, with 15 bases lying between them. This CDR3 has 15 residues. CDR3: CASTLYRPGTDTQYF. The DNA of the CDR3 is TGTGCCAGCACCCTTTACCGCCCCGGCACAGATACGCAGTATTTT.

At least ten counts were recorded for this clonotype. This chain joins TRBV5-5 and TRBJ2-7; the D gene is possibly TRBD1 (7 bases). V lost 4 bases and J lost 3, with 20 bases in between. The CDR3 is 16 residues long. Germline-derived CDR1 and CDR2 are SGHKS and YYEKEE (reference sequence). DNA of the CDR3: TGTGCCAGCAGCGTGGGCAGGGGGGCCTCAAACTACGAGCAGTACGTC. Its translation is CASSVGRGASNYEQYV.

This clonotype was seen at least ten times. The rearrangement joins TRBV7-9 to TRBJ2-3; the D is unclear. V lost 4 bases and J 1 base, leaving 12 bases between the germline ends. Germline V gives CDR1 SEHNR, CDR2 FQNEAQ (reference sequence). This CDR3 is built from 15 residues. The CDR3 loop is CASSSRARRTDTQYF. In nucleotides, the CDR3 is TGTGCCAGCAGCTCTCGGGCTAGGCGCACAGATACGCAGTATTTT.

This clonotype was counted a few times. V and J are TRBV3-1 and TRBJ2-2; the match to TRBD2 covers 10 bases. Germline V gene sequence: CDR1 LGHDT, CDR2 YNNKEL (reference sequence). V gave up 7 bases and J gave up 4 bases; unmatched junction bases: 3. The CDR3 is made up of 14 amino acids. The CDR3 loop is CASTRTSGTGELFF. The CDR3 coding sequence is TGTGCCAGCACCAGGACTAGCGGCACCGGGGAGCTGTTTTTT.

This chain links TRBV5-1 with TRBJ2-1; no clear D gene. Germline V gives CDR1 SGHRS, CDR2 YFSETQ. CDR3 length: 13 amino acids. Trimming cost V 3 bases and J 7 bases, with 11 bases left between them. CDR3 nucleotides: TGCGCCAGCAGCTGGGAAGGGTCGAATGAGCAGTTCTTC. Encoded protein: CASSWEGSNEQFF.

Ten or more counts support this clonotype. The V and J genes are TRBV12-3 or TRBV12-4 and TRBJ1-1, with D uncertain. The V gene lost 3 bases and the J gene lost 0 bases, with 11 bases spanning the gap. The CDR3 has 15 amino acids. This chain's CDR3 is CASSFASAVNTEAFF. The CDR3 DNA is TGTGCCAGCAGTTTTGCCAGCGCGGTGAACACTGAAGCTTTCTTT.

The chain has TRBV6-5 and TRBJ2-1; D remains ambiguous. The germline gives CDR1 MNHEY, CDR2 SVGAGI. V was pared by 5 bases and J by 8 bases, with 10 bases between. The CDR3 has 12 residues. CDR3 nucleotide sequence: TGTGCCAGCAGTGCCCGTGGGGATGAGCAGTTCTTC. It codes for CASSARGDEQFF.

CDR3 in DNA: TGTGCCAGCAGCTTGCGAAATGCGGGAGGCAACACCGGGGAGCTGTTTTTT. It codes for CASSLRNAGGNTGELFF. This chain joins TRBV11-2 and TRBJ2-2; TRBD2 matches at 8 bases. The CDR3 runs 17 residues. Germline values: CDR1 SGHAT, CDR2 FQNNGV. Trimming took 3 bases from V and 2 from J; bases not matched to a gene: 8.

This clonotype appeared many times. The CDR3: CSVEGQGFYEQYF. In nucleotides, the CDR3 is TGCAGCGTTGAAGGACAGGGGTTCTACGAGCAGTACTTC. The V gene is TRBV29-1, the J gene TRBJ2-7; 8 bases line up with TRBD1. This CDR3 spans 13 amino acids. The germline V gene has CDR1 SQVTM and CDR2 ANQGSEA. V lost 1 base and J lost 3; bases outside the gene matches: 2.

CDR3 region: CAISEQFFPYGYTF. In DNA, the CDR3 is TGTGCCATCAGTGAGCAGTTTTTTCCCTATGGCTACACCTTC. The chain links TRBV10-3 to TRBJ1-2; no definite D call. This CDR3 spans 14 amino acids. V was clipped by 2 bases and J by 4 bases, with 11 bases between them. CDR1 and CDR2 (germline): ENHRY, SYGVKD.

In its sample, this clonotype was seen a few times. V usage is TRBV6-1 and J usage is TRBJ2-3; 10 bases agree with TRBD2. V was pared by 4 bases and J by 3 bases, with 13 bases of the junction left unmatched. The germline V gene has CDR1 MNHNS and CDR2 SASEGT. CDR3 size: 18 residues. CDR3 in amino acids: CASSALAGKGFVTDTQYF. In DNA form, the CDR3 reads TGTGCCAGCAGTGCACTAGCGGGGAAGGGATTTGTGACAGATACGCAGTATTTT.